A selection of T cell receptor beta chains follows, all from one sample in a study of shared clonotypes between healthy human individuals. Clones were sequenced by immunoSEQ multiplex PCR, and TCRdb holds only the in-frame ones, with some missing. Of over 2,000,000 clones in the sample, over 85% were seen once. Sequencing was carried out using naive CD8+ T cells from PBMCs. The receptor source for this set is a man aged 18 to 30 in good health. Some clones in this sample may be carry-over from other donors' samples. The CDR3 runs from the conserved cysteine through the conserved F or W. Each record gives: V gene, CDR3 length, J gene, clone size, D gene, CDR3 protein, CDR3 DNA. D genes are given only for firm matches. Only some rows state a clone size, as once, few, many or a class for expanded clones.

TRBV7-9	14	TRBJ1-1	.	.	CASSFSGRLAEAFF	TGTGCCAGCAGCTTCTCCGGCCGGCTCGCTGAAGCTTTCTTT
TRBV7-3	14	TRBJ1-5	.	.	CASSLTGLNQPQHF	TGTGCCAGCAGCTTGACAGGACTCAATCAGCCCCAGCATTTT
TRBV12-5	14	TRBJ2-7	once	.	CASASDDLPYEQYF	TGTGCTAGTGCCTCAGACGACCTACCCTACGAGCAGTACTTC
TRBV19	14	TRBJ1-5	.	.	CASSLRDNNQPQHF	TGTGCCAGTAGTCTACGGGACAACAATCAGCCCCAGCATTTT
TRBV11-2	12	TRBJ2-1	few	.	CASSEGWNEQFF	TGTGCCAGCAGCGAGGGCTGGAATGAGCAGTTCTTC
TRBV7-2	15	TRBJ2-7	once	.	CASSIGWEILYEQYF	TGTGCCAGCAGCATAGGGTGGGAGATCCTCTACGAGCAGTACTTC
TRBV6-1	12	TRBJ2-1	.	.	CASRTRSNEQFF	TGTGCCAGCAGGACTAGGTCCAATGAGCAGTTCTTC
TRBV27	17	TRBJ1-2	.	TRBD1	CASSPRQGAKPNYGYTF	TGTGCCAGCAGTCCCAGACAGGGGGCTAAACCTAACTATGGCTACACCTTC
TRBV29-1	15	TRBJ1-2	.	.	CSVFDPGTLISGYTF	TGCAGCGTTTTTGATCCGGGAACGCTGATTTCTGGCTACACCTTC
TRBV14	15	TRBJ1-1	.	TRBD1	CASSLLDRAGTEAFF	TGTGCCAGCAGCCTCCTGGACAGGGCTGGTACTGAAGCTTTCTTT
TRBV30	17	TRBJ2-7	.	TRBD2	CAWSVRGLTGSSYEQYF	TGTGCCTGGAGTGTTAGGGGACTAACGGGATCCTCCTACGAGCAGTACTTC
TRBV13	15	TRBJ2-7	.	TRBD2	CASSGFGGGRYEQYF	TGTGCCAGCAGCGGATTTGGGGGAGGGCGCTACGAGCAGTACTTC
TRBV11-2	12	TRBJ2-5	.	.	CASSGMQETQYF	TGTGCCAGCTCGGGTATGCAAGAGACCCAGTACTTC
TRBV6-5	13	TRBJ1-1	.	.	CASSEGGGTEAFF	TGTGCCAGCAGCGAGGGTGGAGGCACTGAAGCTTTCTTT
TRBV7-6	15	TRBJ2-1	.	.	CASSLGERSYNEQFF	TGTGCCAGCAGCTTAGGTGAACGGTCCTACAATGAGCAGTTCTTC
TRBV19	10	TRBJ1-3	.	.	CASSGNTIYF	TGTGCCAGTAGCGGAAACACCATATATTTT
TRBV27	12	TRBJ2-1	.	.	CASSDQGWEQFF	TGTGCCAGCAGTGATCAGGGGTGGGAGCAGTTCTTC
TRBV5-5	18	TRBJ2-4	.	.	CASSATGRPATAKNIQYF	TGTGCCAGCAGCGCAACGGGACGCCCGGCAACAGCCAAAAACATTCAGTACTTC